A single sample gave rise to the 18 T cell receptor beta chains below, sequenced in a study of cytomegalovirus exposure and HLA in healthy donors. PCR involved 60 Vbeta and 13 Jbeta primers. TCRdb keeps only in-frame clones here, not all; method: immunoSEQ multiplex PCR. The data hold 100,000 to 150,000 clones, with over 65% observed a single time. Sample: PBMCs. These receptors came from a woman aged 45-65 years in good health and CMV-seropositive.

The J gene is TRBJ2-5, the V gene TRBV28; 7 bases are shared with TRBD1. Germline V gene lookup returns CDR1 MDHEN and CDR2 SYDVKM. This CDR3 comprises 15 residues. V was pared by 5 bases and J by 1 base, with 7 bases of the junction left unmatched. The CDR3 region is CASSRTGTPQETQYF. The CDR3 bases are TGTGCCAGCAGTCGGACAGGAACCCCCCAAGAGACCCAGTACTTC.

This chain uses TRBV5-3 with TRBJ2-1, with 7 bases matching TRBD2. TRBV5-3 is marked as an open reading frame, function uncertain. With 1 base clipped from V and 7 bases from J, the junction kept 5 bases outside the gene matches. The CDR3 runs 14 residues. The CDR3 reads CARSLIGGWNEQFF. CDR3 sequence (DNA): TGTGCCAGAAGCTTGATCGGGGGGTGGAATGAGCAGTTCTTC.

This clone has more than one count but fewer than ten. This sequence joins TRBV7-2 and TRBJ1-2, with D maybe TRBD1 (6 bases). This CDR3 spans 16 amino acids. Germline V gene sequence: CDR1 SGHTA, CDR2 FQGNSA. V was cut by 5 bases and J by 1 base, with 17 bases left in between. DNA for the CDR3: TGTGCCAGCAGCCGAGAAATAGGGGGTCTTAACTATGGCTACACCTTC. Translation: CASSREIGGLNYGYTF.

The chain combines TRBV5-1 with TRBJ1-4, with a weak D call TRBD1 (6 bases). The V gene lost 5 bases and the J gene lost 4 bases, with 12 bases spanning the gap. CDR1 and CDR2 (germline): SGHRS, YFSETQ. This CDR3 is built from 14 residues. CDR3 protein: CASRTGQRNEKLFF. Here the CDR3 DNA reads TGCGCCAGCAGGACCGGACAGCGTAATGAAAAACTGTTTTTT. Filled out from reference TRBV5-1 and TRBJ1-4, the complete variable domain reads KAGVTQTPRYLIKTRGQQVTLSCSPISGHRSVSWYQQTPGQGLQFLFEYFSETQRNKGNFPGRFSGRQFSNSRSEMNVSTLELGDSALYLCASRTGQRNEKLFFGSGTQLSVL.

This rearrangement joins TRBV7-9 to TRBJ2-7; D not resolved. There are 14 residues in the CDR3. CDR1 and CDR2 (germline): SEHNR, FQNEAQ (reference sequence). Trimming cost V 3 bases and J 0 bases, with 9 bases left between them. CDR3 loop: CASSFEVNSYEQYF. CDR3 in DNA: TGTGCCAGCAGCTTTGAGGTTAACTCCTACGAGCAGTACTTC. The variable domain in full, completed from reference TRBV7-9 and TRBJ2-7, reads DTGVSQNPRHKITKRGQNVTFRCDPISEHNRLYWYRQTLGQGPEFLTYFQNEAQLEKSRLLSDRFSAERPKGSFSTLEIQRTEQGDSAMYLCASSFEVNSYEQYFGPGTRLTVT.

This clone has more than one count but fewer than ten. The CDR3 DNA reads TGCGCCAGCAGTTCTTTCGGAGGTTTTTCTAGCACAGATACGCAGTATTTT. The encoded protein is CASSSFGGFSSTDTQYF. The chain joins TRBV5-1 to TRBJ2-3, with D possibly matching TRBD2 (5 bases). V lost 5 bases, J lost 0 bases, and 19 bases lay in between. CDR1 and CDR2 from the germline V gene are SGHRS and YFSETQ. The CDR3 covers 17 residues.

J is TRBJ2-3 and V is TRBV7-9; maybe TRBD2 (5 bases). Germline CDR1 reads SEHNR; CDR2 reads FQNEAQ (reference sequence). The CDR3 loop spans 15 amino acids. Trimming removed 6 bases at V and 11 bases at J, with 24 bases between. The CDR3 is CASSKNLAEIQVQYF. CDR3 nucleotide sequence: TGTGCCAGCAGTAAGAATCTAGCCGAGATACAAGTGCAGTATTTT.

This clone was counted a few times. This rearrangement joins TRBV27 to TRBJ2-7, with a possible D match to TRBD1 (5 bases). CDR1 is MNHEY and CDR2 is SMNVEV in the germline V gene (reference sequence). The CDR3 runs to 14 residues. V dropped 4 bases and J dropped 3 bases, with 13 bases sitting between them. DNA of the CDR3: TGTGCCAGCAGTTCACCCGCTAGGGGCTACGAGCAGTACTTC. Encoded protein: CASSSPARGYEQYF.

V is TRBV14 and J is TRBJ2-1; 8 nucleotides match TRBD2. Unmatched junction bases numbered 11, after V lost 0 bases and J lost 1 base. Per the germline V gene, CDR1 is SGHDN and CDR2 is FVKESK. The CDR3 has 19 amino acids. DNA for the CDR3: TGTGCCAGCAGCCAAGATCCGCGGGAGCGGGGGATTTCCTACAATGAGCAGTTCTTC. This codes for CASSQDPRERGISYNEQFF.

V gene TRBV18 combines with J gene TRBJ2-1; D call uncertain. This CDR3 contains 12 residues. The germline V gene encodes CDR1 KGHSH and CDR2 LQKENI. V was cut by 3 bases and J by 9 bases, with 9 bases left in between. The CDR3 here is CASSPRGFEQFF. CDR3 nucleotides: TGTGCCAGCTCACCCCGAGGTTTTGAGCAGTTCTTC.

CDR3 loop: CASSIRTVPIQHPYEQYF. CDR3 bases: TGTGCCAGCAGCATTCGGACAGTACCCATCCAACATCCTTACGAGCAGTACTTC. V is TRBV21-1 and J is TRBJ2-7; the DNA was not used to check the table's D call, TRBD1. TRBV21-1 is a listed pseudogene. CDR3 length: 18 residues.

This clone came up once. CDR3 in amino acids: CASSLAGAGGPDTQYF. As DNA, the CDR3 is TGTGCCAGCAGCTTAGCGGGAGCGGGGGGCCCTGATACGCAGTATTTT. The chain links TRBV7-8 to TRBJ2-3; 9 positions match TRBD2. This CDR3 has 16 amino acids. J was trimmed by 6 bases and V by 0 bases; bases with no gene match: 7. CDR1 and CDR2 from the germline V gene are SGHVS and FQNEAQ.

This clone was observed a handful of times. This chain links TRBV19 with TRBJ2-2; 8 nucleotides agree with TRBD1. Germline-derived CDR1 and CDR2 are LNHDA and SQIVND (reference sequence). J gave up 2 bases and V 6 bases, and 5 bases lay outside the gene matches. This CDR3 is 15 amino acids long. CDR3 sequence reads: CASRLQGVNTGELFF. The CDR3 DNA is TGTGCCAGTAGACTACAGGGGGTAAACACCGGGGAGCTGTTTTTT.

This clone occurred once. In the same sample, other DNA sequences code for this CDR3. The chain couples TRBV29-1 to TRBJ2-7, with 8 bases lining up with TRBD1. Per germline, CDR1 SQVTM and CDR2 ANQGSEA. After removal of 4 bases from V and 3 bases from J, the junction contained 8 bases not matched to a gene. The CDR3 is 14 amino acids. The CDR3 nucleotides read TGCAGCGTTGTGGCAGGGGGCAATATCTACGAGCAGTACTTC. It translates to CSVVAGGNIYEQYF.

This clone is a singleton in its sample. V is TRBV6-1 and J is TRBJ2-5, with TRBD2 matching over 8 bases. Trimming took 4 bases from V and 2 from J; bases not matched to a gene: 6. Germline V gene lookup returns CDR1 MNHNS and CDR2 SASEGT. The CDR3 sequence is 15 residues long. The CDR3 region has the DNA TGTGCCAGCAGTGTTCGACTAGCGAGTCAAGAGACCCAGTACTTC. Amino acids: CASSVRLASQETQYF.

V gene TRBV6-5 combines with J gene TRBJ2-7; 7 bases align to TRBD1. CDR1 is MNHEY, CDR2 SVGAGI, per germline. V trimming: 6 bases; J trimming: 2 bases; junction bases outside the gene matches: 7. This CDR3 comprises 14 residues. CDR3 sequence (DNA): TGTGCCAGCAGCCAACGGGACAGAACCTACGAGCAGTACTTC. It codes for CASSQRDRTYEQYF.

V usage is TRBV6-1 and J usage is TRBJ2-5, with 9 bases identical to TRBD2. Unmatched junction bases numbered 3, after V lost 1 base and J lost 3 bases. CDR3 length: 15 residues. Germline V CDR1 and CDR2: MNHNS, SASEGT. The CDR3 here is CASSEDKRGEETQYF. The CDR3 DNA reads TGTGCCAGCAGTGAAGACAAGCGGGGGGAAGAGACCCAGTACTTC.

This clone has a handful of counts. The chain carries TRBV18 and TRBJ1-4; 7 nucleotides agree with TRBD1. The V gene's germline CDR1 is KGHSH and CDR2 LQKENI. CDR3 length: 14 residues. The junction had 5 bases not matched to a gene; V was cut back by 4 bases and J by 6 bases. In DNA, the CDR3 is TGTGCCAGCTCACGACAGGGAAACGATGAAAAACTGTTTTTT. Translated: CASSRQGNDEKLFF.